This TCR beta chain was documented in a study of tumor-infiltrating lymphocytes in primary liver carcinoma. Study-wide background: Sample counts of productive TCRbeta reads spanned roughly 3.65 to 7.13 million; these counts were similar across tissue types.

Using a constant-region primer together with ProtoScript II reverse transcriptase, TCR beta cDNA was made from about 500 ng of total RNA. It was through three nested multiplex PCR rounds of slightly modified ARM-PCR that TCR beta libraries arose. For around 9 cycles apiece, the opening two PCR rounds ran with TRBV1-TRBV30 forward primers and a C-beta reverse primer. TCRdb recomputed calls from the multiplex PCR reads with MiXCR, one row per CDR3 protein. The table has approximately 330,000 distinct CDR3 sequences, around three fifths seen once. The germline gives CDR1 MNHEY, CDR2 SVGAGI. V was cut by 10 bases and J by 4 bases, with 16 bases left in between. This CDR3 is built from 13 residues. Germline DNA was extracted alongside blood RNA, which was obtained from unsorted whole blood. Chronic HBV infection, untreated so far, was present in the patients. Researchers reported drawing about 4 milliliters of peripheral blood before surgery.

Sequencing was carried out using peripheral blood. V and J are TRBV6-5 and TRBJ1-2, with D unclear. This receptor was identified in a man in his forties with primary liver carcinoma and hepatitis B virus infection. This CDR3 reads CANTPRGGYGYTF. The CDR3 DNA reads TGTGCCAACACTCCACGGGGAGGCTATGGCTACACCTTC.